A single T cell receptor (beta chain) is shown here with its context. Antigen specificity is unknown. Sequencing was performed with immunoSEQ multiplex PCR; in TCRdb, only in-frame clones are kept and a portion is missing. The sample carries 2 million to 2.5 million clones, 90% to 95% recorded once. This sample is part of a study of shared clonotypes between healthy human individuals. The CDR3 is 15 amino acids. CDR1 and CDR2 from the germline V gene are SNHLY and FYNNEI. The V gene lost 11 bases and the J gene lost 4 bases, with 20 bases spanning the gap. Points from the study as a whole: A generally larger estimated richness was seen in naive subsets than in memory subsets. Clonotypes not shared had lower generation probabilities than those common to all four donors.

The specimen sequenced was naive CD4+ T cells from PBMCs. Stated subset: CD45RA+ positively selected. The chain carries TRBV2 and TRBJ1-4; tentatively, D is TRBD1 (6 bases). This TCR came from a young man in good health. Some clones in this sample may be carry-over from other donors' samples. CDR3 in DNA: TGTGCCGTCAACAGGGTTTTCCTGGGTAATGAAAAACTGTTTTTT. It specifies CAVNRVFLGNEKLFF.